The 26 T cell receptor beta chains in this list originate from one sample, sequenced in a study of T cell repertoires in cytomegalovirus infection. TCRdb re-called the reads with MiXCR, one entry per CDR3 protein. Here the sample spans about 680,000 distinct CDR3 sequences, roughly 26% being singletons. Material: CD8+ T cells from PBMCs. The receptor set was obtained from a human donor in good health (CMV status not recorded). Some clones in this sample may be carry-over from other donors' samples.

The chain is built from TRBV29-1 and TRBJ1-2, with TRBD1 matching 10 bases. Trimming took 7 bases from V and 4 from J; bases not matched to a gene: 9. CDR3 length: 14 amino acids. Germline CDR1 SQVTM, CDR2 ANQGSEA. The CDR3 is CSGREGDRGYGYTF. CDR3 DNA sequence: TGCAGCGGTCGGGAAGGGGACAGGGGCTATGGCTACACCTTC. The full variable domain, completed using reference TRBV29-1 and TRBJ1-2, is SAVISQKPSRDICQRGTSLTIQCQVDSQVTMMFWYRQQPGQSLTLIATANQGSEATYESGFVIDKFPISRPNLTFSTLTVSNMSPEDSSIYLCSGREGDRGYGYTFGSGTRLTVV.

This sequence joins TRBV29-1 and TRBJ2-5; 8 bases are shared with TRBD1. The J segment lost 4 bases and the V segment lost 6 bases, leaving 7 bases of the junction unmatched. Germline-derived CDR1 and CDR2 are SQVTM and ANQGSEA. There are 13 residues in the CDR3. This CDR3 is CSVDDRGRETQYF. DNA for the CDR3: TGCAGCGTGGATGACAGGGGCAGAGAGACCCAGTACTTC.

The table lists this clonotype with many counts. The chain employs TRBV7-2 and TRBJ2-1; 8 bases map to TRBD2. With 1 base clipped from V and 9 bases from J, the junction kept 8 bases outside the gene matches. The CDR3 sequence is 15 residues long. The V gene's germline CDR1 is SGHTA and CDR2 FQGNSA. The CDR3 here is CASSLGGGYISEQFF. CDR3 nucleotide sequence: TGTGCCAGCAGCTTAGGCGGGGGGTATATCAGTGAGCAGTTCTTC.

Concerning this clonotype: A much more abundant neighbour one base away suggests this may be a read error. V usage is TRBV7-2 and J usage is TRBJ2-1; 7 bases align to TRBD2. CDR1 SGHTA and CDR2 FQGNSA come from the germline V gene. The CDR3 covers 14 residues. This chain's CDR3 is CANSWGGPYNEQFF. The CDR3 bases are TGTGCCAACAGCTGGGGGGGACCTTACAATGAGCAGTTCTTC.

There are a few counts of this clonotype. The chain combines TRBV6-6 with TRBJ1-4; D unresolved. Trimming cost V 0 bases and J 1 base, with 3 bases left between them. Germline CDR1 MNHNY, CDR2 SVGAGI (reference sequence). This CDR3 contains 14 residues. DNA for the CDR3: TGTGCCAGCAGTTACTCGGAAACTAATGAAAAACTGTTTTTT. Translation gives CASSYSETNEKLFF.

The rearrangement joins TRBV2 to TRBJ2-1; unclear D gene. Trimming took off 0 bases at V and 8 bases at J, with 5 bases between the two ends. Germline V gene data show CDR1 as SNHLY and CDR2 as FYNNEI. The CDR3 covers 12 residues. The CDR3 here is CASSEAFYEQFF. CDR3 bases: TGTGCCAGCAGTGAAGCTTTCTATGAGCAGTTCTTC.

This chain connects TRBV29-1 to TRBJ2-4; tentative D call: TRBD2 (7 bases). This CDR3 region has 16 residues. Germline V CDR1 and CDR2: SQVTM, ANQGSEA. V was shortened by 7 bases and J by 8 bases, with 27 bases between the two germline ends. CDR3 in DNA: TGCAGCGCCTTAATTGGGGGGGGGCCCAAAAGGGACATTCAGTACTTC. It is translated as CSALIGGGPKRDIQYF.

The chain couples TRBV15 to TRBJ2-5; D might be TRBD2 (6 bases). The germline CDR1 and CDR2 sequences are LNHNV and YYDKDF (reference sequence). The CDR3 loop spans 15 amino acids. The ends were cut back, 0 bases at V and 5 bases at J, with 13 bases in the middle. CDR3 loop: CATSRDRGRQETQYF. The CDR3 bases are TGTGCCACCAGCAGAGACCGGGGGAGGCAGGAGACCCAGTACTTC.

The CDR3 reads CASSLGTGEANQPQHF. In DNA form, the CDR3 reads TGCGCCAGCAGCTTGGGGACAGGGGAAGCGAATCAGCCCCAGCATTTT. The chain carries TRBV5-1 and TRBJ1-5, with 9 nucleotides matching TRBD1. The germline CDR1 and CDR2 sequences are SGHRS and YFSETQ. This CDR3 spans 16 amino acids. The J segment lost 4 bases and the V segment lost 0 bases, leaving 5 bases of the junction unmatched. Complete variable domain (other parts from reference TRBV5-1 and TRBJ1-5): KAGVTQTPRYLIKTRGQQVTLSCSPISGHRSVSWYQQTPGQGLQFLFEYFSETQRNKGNFPGRFSGRQFSNSRSEMNVSTLELGDSALYLCASSLGTGEANQPQHFGDGTRLSIL.

This clonotype was seen at least ten times. The J gene is TRBJ2-2, the V gene TRBV7-9; 7 nucleotides align to TRBD1. There are 16 residues in the CDR3. J lost 6 bases, V lost 4 bases, and 11 bases had no gene match. Germline loops: CDR1 SEHNR, CDR2 FQNEAQ (reference sequence). The CDR3 DNA sequence: TGTGCCAGCAGCTCGAGAATACAGGGGCGGGCCGGGGAGCTGTTTTTT. This encodes CASSSRIQGRAGELFF. The full variable domain, rest sourced from reference TRBV7-9 and TRBJ2-2, is DTGVSQNPRHKITKRGQNVTFRCDPISEHNRLYWYRQTLGQGPEFLTYFQNEAQLEKSRLLSDRFSAERPKGSFSTLEIQRTEQGDSAMYLCASSSRIQGRAGELFFGEGSRLTVL.

This clonotype is a singleton in its sample. This may come from a read error, since a much larger clone is one base off. The rearrangement links TRBV7-6 to TRBJ2-5, with 8 positions matching TRBD2. Germline lookup yields CDR1 SGHVS and CDR2 FNYEAQ. The CDR3 runs to 15 residues. Written as DNA, the CDR3 is TGTGTCAGCACCCATCGGGAGGGGGGACAAGAGACCCAGTACTTC. This translates into CVSTHREGGQETQYF.

This clonotype was found a few times. The CDR3 region is CSWDKQETQYF. The CDR3 DNA reads as TGCAGTTGGGACAAACAAGAGACCCAGTACTTC. This chain connects TRBV20-1 to TRBJ2-5, with D possibly TRBD1 on 6 matching bases. V dropped 8 bases and J dropped 2 bases, with 9 bases sitting between them. Per germline, CDR1 DFQATT and CDR2 SNEGSKA (reference sequence). The CDR3 covers 11 residues.

This CDR3 reads CSAREAAGAYEQYF. The CDR3 DNA follows: TGCAGTGCTAGAGAAGCGGCAGGAGCTTACGAGCAGTACTTC. The chain is built from TRBV20-1 and TRBJ2-7, with D maybe TRBD2 (5 bases). The CDR3 length is 14 residues. CDR1 is DFQATT, CDR2 SNEGSKA, per germline (reference sequence). Trimming removed 0 bases from V and 4 bases from J, with 13 bases in between.

V usage is TRBV6-5 and J usage is TRBJ2-1, with D perhaps TRBD1 (5 bases). Germline assignment: CDR1 MNHEY and CDR2 SVGAGI. V lost 0 bases, J lost 8 bases, and 17 bases lay in between. This CDR3 contains 16 residues. The CDR3 bases are TGTGCCAGCAGTTACTCGAGCCTGGAAAGGGGTGATGAGCAGTTCTTC. Translated: CASSYSSLERGDEQFF.

This clonotype was observed at least ten times. V gene TRBV7-9 combines with J gene TRBJ2-6, with D possibly being TRBD1 (5 bases). Germline CDR1 is SEHNR and CDR2 is FQNEAQ (reference sequence). The CDR3 has 16 residues. Between the trimmed V and J ends, which lost 1 base and 1 base, there was a span of 8 bases. Here the CDR3 reads CASSLVDRSGANVLTF. The CDR3 nucleotides are TGTGCCAGCAGCTTAGTAGACAGATCTGGGGCCAACGTCCTGACTTTC.

The chain employs TRBV6-2 or TRBV6-3 and TRBJ1-1; tentatively, D is TRBD1 (6 bases). Germline V gene lookup returns CDR1 MNHEY and CDR2 SVGEGT. The germline V and J ends were trimmed by 4 bases and 4 bases, with 16 bases remaining between them. CDR3 length equals 15 residues. In DNA form, the CDR3 reads TGTGCCAGCAGTTTCTCAGGGGAGTCCCCCACTGAAGCTTTCTTT. This sequence encodes CASSFSGESPTEAFF.

As concerns this clonotype: The conserved phenylalanine or tryptophan is not found at the CDR3 terminus, so this likely reflects a read error. The J gene is TRBJ2-1, the V gene TRBV15, with D unclear. The CDR3 has 11 residues. Trimming left V 2 bases short and J 7 bases short, with 3 bases between. Germline CDR1 LNHNV, CDR2 YYDKDF (reference sequence). CDR3 DNA: TGTGCCACCAGCAGACAAAATGAGCAGTTCCTC. As protein: CATSRQNEQFL.

As concerns this clonotype: The junction and the germline gene differ at one end; a read error may be behind it. The rearrangement uses TRBV9 and TRBJ2-3, with a weak D call TRBD2 (5 bases). The CDR3 is made up of 15 amino acids. Germline CDR1 reads SGDLS; CDR2 reads YYNGEE. CDR3 sequence (DNA): TGTGTCAGCAGCGTAGAGGCGGGCCTTACAGATACGCAGTATTTT. This translates into CVSSVEAGLTDTQYF.

About this clonotype: Its ends do not fully match the called genes, so a read error is possible. The chain recombines TRBV5-6 with TRBJ1-1; D uncertain. The CDR3 is made up of 13 amino acids. CDR1 is SGHDT and CDR2 is YYEEEE in the germline V gene. The CDR3 bases are TGTGCCGGCAGCTTGCGGTCGAACACTGAAGCTTTCTTT. The encoded protein is CAGSLRSNTEAFF.

This clonotype has only a few counts. This sequence joins TRBV10-3 and TRBJ2-2; possibly TRBD2 for D (7 bases). Germline V gene lookup returns CDR1 ENHRY and CDR2 SYGVKD. Trimming removed 3 bases at V and 5 bases at J, with 16 bases between. This CDR3 contains 16 residues. This CDR3 reads CAISDLDGGPTGELFF. CDR3 DNA: TGTGCCATCAGTGACCTCGACGGGGGGCCGACCGGGGAGCTGTTTTTT.

This clonotype appeared a few times. CDR3 sequence (DNA): TGTGCCAGCAGTTACTCAAGACCGACAGGTACCTACGAGCAGTACGTC. Its protein product is CASSYSRPTGTYEQYV. The V and J genes are TRBV6-2 or TRBV6-3 and TRBJ2-7; maybe TRBD1 (6 bases). CDR3 length equals 16 residues. Germline V gives CDR1 MNHEY, CDR2 SVGEGT. The V gene lost 0 bases and the J gene lost 2 bases, with 14 bases spanning the gap.

This clonotype was recorded many times. At one end the junction does not follow the germline gene, possibly because of a read error. The J gene is TRBJ1-1, the V gene TRBV7-9; the D is unclear. Per germline, CDR1 SEHNR and CDR2 FQNEAQ (reference sequence). The CDR3 contains 10 residues. CDR3 sequence: CASSRTGSFF. The CDR3, as DNA: TGTGCCAGCAGCCGAACCGGGAGCTTTTTT.

The chain couples TRBV20-1 to TRBJ1-4, with a weak D call TRBD1 (5 bases). CDR1 is DFQATT and CDR2 is SNEGSKA in the germline V gene (reference sequence). The CDR3 consists of 13 residues. The CDR3 DNA is TGCAGCGTAAATCGGGACCTCAATGAAAAACTGTTTTTT. Translating gives CSVNRDLNEKLFF.

This clonotype was recorded at least ten times. The chain couples TRBV7-9 to TRBJ2-1; the match to TRBD1 covers 9 bases. The CDR3 consists of 17 residues. The junction had 17 bases not matched to a gene; V was cut back by 4 bases and J by 10 bases. CDR1 is SEHNR, CDR2 FQNEAQ, per germline (reference sequence). The CDR3 coding sequence is TGTGCCAGCAGCTCTACCCGAGACAGGGGGGTTATCGGGGAGCAGTTCTTC. Its translation is CASSSTRDRGVIGEQFF.

Turning to this clonotype: Its ends do not fully match the called genes, so a read error is possible. The chain couples TRBV7-3 to TRBJ2-1, with 7 bases matching TRBD2. The CDR3 length is 16 residues. Germline-derived CDR1 and CDR2 are SGHTA and FQGTGA. Here the CDR3 reads CANSSLATGLDNEQFF. The CDR3 DNA follows: TGTGCCAACAGCTCACTGGCGACTGGACTAGACAATGAGCAGTTCTTC.

This clonotype appeared a few times. The chain joins TRBV7-9 to TRBJ1-3; a weak D match, TRBD1 (6 bases). The CDR3 covers 12 residues. V was trimmed by 5 bases and J by 4 bases, leaving 6 bases between them. Per the germline V gene, CDR1 is SEHNR and CDR2 is FQNEAQ (reference sequence). For the CDR3, the DNA is TGTGCCAGCAGCGACAGGGGAAACACCATATATTTT. Translated, it gives CASSDRGNTIYF.